Listed below are T cell receptor beta chains from one sample, sequenced in a study of shared clonotypes between healthy human individuals. Sequencing was performed with immunoSEQ multiplex PCR; in TCRdb, only in-frame clones are kept and a portion is missing. The sample has around 1.9 million clones, 90% to 95% seen once. The source material was naive CD8+ T cells from PBMCs. The receptors stem from a man younger than 35 in good health. Some clones in this sample may be carry-over from other donors' samples. The CDR3 runs from the conserved cysteine through the conserved F or W. The D gene is left open where the match is weak. Clone size is given for some rows only: seen once, a few or many times, or a class if the clone is expanded.

size: NA; J: TRBJ2-2; V: TRBV5-6; D: TRBD2; DNA: TGTGCCAGCAGCCCGGGACTAGCGGGAGCCGACGGGGAGCTGTTTTTT; CDR3: CASSPGLAGADGELFF
size: NA; J: TRBJ2-1; V: TRBV7-9; D: NA; DNA: TGTGCCAGCATAGCCGGGACTCCGCCCCGCGATGAGCAGTTCTTC; CDR3: CASIAGTPPRDEQFF
size: NA; J: TRBJ2-1; V: TRBV9; D: NA; DNA: TGTGCCAGCAGCGCCCGACTAGAATACAATGAGCAGTTCTTC; CDR3: CASSARLEYNEQFF
size: NA; J: TRBJ2-2; V: TRBV9; D: TRBD1; DNA: TGTGCCAGCAGCGTTAAAGGGGGCGCCGGCACCGGGGAGCTGTTTTTT; CDR3: CASSVKGGAGTGELFF
size: NA; J: TRBJ2-7; V: TRBV5-6; D: TRBD1; DNA: TGTGCCAGCAGCTTTTCAGGGGGCGAGCAGTACTTC; CDR3: CASSFSGGEQYF
size: NA; J: TRBJ2-1; V: TRBV20-1; D: NA; DNA: TGCAGTGTTCCCGGGGGCGGCCAGCAGTTCTTC; CDR3: CSVPGGGQQFF
size: once; J: TRBJ2-1; V: TRBV9; D: TRBD2; DNA: TGTGCCAGCAGGGGGACTAGCGGGAGCTCCTACAATGAGCAGTTCTTC; CDR3: CASRGTSGSSYNEQFF
size: NA; J: TRBJ2-3; V: TRBV7-2; D: TRBD2; DNA: TGTGCCAGCAGCTTAGTGGGACTAGCGGTCACAGATACGCAGTATTTT; CDR3: CASSLVGLAVTDTQYF
size: once; J: TRBJ2-1; V: TRBV7-9; D: NA; DNA: TGTGCCAGCAGCTTTGGGAGCAATGAGCAGTTCTTC; CDR3: CASSFGSNEQFF
size: NA; J: TRBJ2-1; V: TRBV6-1; D: NA; DNA: TGTGCCAGCAGTGTACGGAAGTACAATGAGCAGTTCTTC; CDR3: CASSVRKYNEQFF
size: NA; J: TRBJ2-1; V: TRBV19; D: NA; DNA: TGTGCCAGTAGTCCAACAGGGTTCAATGAGCAGTTCTTC; CDR3: CASSPTGFNEQFF
size: NA; J: TRBJ1-1; V: TRBV19; D: NA; DNA: TGTGCCAGTAGTATTGGGAACTCTAACACTGAAGCTTTCTTT; CDR3: CASSIGNSNTEAFF
size: NA; J: TRBJ2-7; V: TRBV6-5; D: TRBD1; DNA: TGTGCCAGCAGTTACTTCCGACAGGGGGTCTACGAGCAGTACTTC; CDR3: CASSYFRQGVYEQYF
size: NA; J: TRBJ2-7; V: TRBV6-1; D: NA; DNA: TGTGCCAGCAGTTCCCGGGAATGGGGATCCTACGAGCAGTACTTC; CDR3: CASSSREWGSYEQYF
size: NA; J: TRBJ2-7; V: TRBV27; D: TRBD1; DNA: TGTGCCAGCAGTTTATCCGCCGGGACAGGGGACCACGAGCAGTACTTC; CDR3: CASSLSAGTGDHEQYF
size: once; J: TRBJ2-3; V: TRBV6-5; D: NA; DNA: TGTGCCAGCAGCTCAAGCACAGATACGCAGTATTTT; CDR3: CASSSSTDTQYF
size: NA; J: TRBJ2-7; V: TRBV7-8; D: TRBD1; DNA: TGTGCCAGCAGCCCAAAGAGACAGGGGACCGAGCAGTACTTC; CDR3: CASSPKRQGTEQYF
size: NA; J: TRBJ1-5; V: TRBV5-1; D: NA; DNA: TGCGCCAGCAGCAGAGGGAATCAGCCCCAGCATTTT; CDR3: CASSRGNQPQHF
size: NA; J: TRBJ2-1; V: TRBV5-6; D: NA; DNA: TGTGCCAGCAGCTTTGGACAGAACTCCTACAATGAGCAGTTCTTC; CDR3: CASSFGQNSYNEQFF
size: once; J: TRBJ2-1; V: TRBV6-5; D: NA; DNA: TGTGCCAGCAGTTATAGTAGCGATGAGCAGTTCTTC; CDR3: CASSYSSDEQFF
size: NA; J: TRBJ1-3; V: TRBV5-6; D: TRBD1; DNA: TGTGCCAGCAGCTTGGGGGACAGAGCTGGAAACACCATATATTTT; CDR3: CASSLGDRAGNTIYF
size: NA; J: TRBJ1-5; V: TRBV30; D: NA; DNA: TGTGCCTGGGAACAGGGTTTAGGGCAGCCCCAGCATTTT; CDR3: CAWEQGLGQPQHF
size: NA; J: TRBJ2-2; V: TRBV29-1; D: NA; DNA: TGCAGCGTCCCGCTCGCCACTGGGGAGCTGTTTTTT; CDR3: CSVPLATGELFF
size: NA; J: TRBJ2-7; V: TRBV10-2; D: TRBD2; DNA: TGCGCCAGCAGTGAGGCTAGCGGGAGGGCCGCCTACGAGCAGTACTTC; CDR3: CASSEASGRAAYEQYF
size: few; J: TRBJ2-2; V: TRBV4-3; D: NA; DNA: TGCGCCAGCAGCCAAAAGGGGGTACGGGACACCGGGGAGCTGTTTTTT; CDR3: CASSQKGVRDTGELFF
size: NA; J: TRBJ2-5; V: TRBV15; D: TRBD2; DNA: TGTGCCACCAGCAGAGCCGGGAGGCAAGAGACCCAGTACTTC; CDR3: CATSRAGRQETQYF
size: NA; J: TRBJ2-7; V: TRBV23-1; D: NA; DNA: TGCGCCAGCAGTCCCCTCTTCCGGCAGGGTTCCTACGAGCAGTACTTC; CDR3: CASSPLFRQGSYEQYF
size: NA; J: TRBJ1-1; V: TRBV28; D: NA; DNA: TGTGCCAGCAGATTCCAAACCCCGGACACTGAAGCTTTCTTT; CDR3: CASRFQTPDTEAFF
size: once; J: TRBJ2-3; V: TRBV4-2; D: TRBD2; DNA: TGTGCCAGCAGCCAAGAAGGCACTAGCGGGAGGGGTGGAGATACGCAGTATTTT; CDR3: CASSQEGTSGRGGDTQYF
size: NA; J: TRBJ2-1; V: TRBV6-1; D: TRBD2; DNA: TGTGCCAGCGATAAAGGGACTAGCGTGGGTGAGCAGTTCTTC; CDR3: CASDKGTSVGEQFF
size: NA; J: TRBJ1-1; V: TRBV6-1; D: NA; DNA: TGTGCCAGCAGTGAAGCCCGGTCCACTGAAGCTTTCTTT; CDR3: CASSEARSTEAFF
size: NA; J: TRBJ1-4; V: TRBV29-1; D: NA; DNA: TGCAGCGTTGTTACAGAGGGCAAAAAACTGTTTTTT; CDR3: CSVVTEGKKLFF